The rows below give T cell receptor beta chains drawn from one sample of a study of metastatic and nonmetastatic thyroid tumors. TCRdb redid the clone calls on the PCR reads using MiXCR. The table lists 72,000 or so clones, roughly 18% of them singletons, with 9.5% to 15% in the top ten. Sample: blood. These receptor sequences come from a female donor with papillary thyroid cancer or a benign thyroid nodule (not recorded which). Some clones in this sample may be carry-over from other donors' samples. Each CDR3 is given with its conserved first and last residue. The D gene is left open where the match is weak. Clone size appears in some rows only: once, few, many, or a class for an expanded clone.

V gene	D gene	clone size	J gene	CDR3 protein	CDR3 DNA
TRBV20-1	TRBD1	NA	TRBJ2-3	CSATRGTGPTDTQYF	TGCAGTGCTACGAGAGGGACAGGACCGACAGATACGCAGTATTTT
TRBV12-3/TRBV12-4	NA	many	TRBJ1-5	CASRSGLGSAQPQHF	TGTGCCAGCAGGTCGGGACTCGGATCTGCTCAGCCCCAGCATTTT
TRBV6-1	NA	many	TRBJ1-5	CASRTPKAGSNQPQHF	TGTGCCAGCAGGACCCCAAAGGCAGGGAGCAATCAGCCCCAGCATTTT
TRBV7-2	NA	NA	TRBJ1-3	CASSVSPDTIYF	TGTGCCAGCAGCGTATCCCCGGACACCATATATTTT
TRBV6-2/TRBV6-3	NA	NA	TRBJ2-7	CASSYSVYEQYF	TGTGCCAGCAGTTACTCGGTTTACGAGCAGTACTTC
TRBV29-1	TRBD2	many	TRBJ2-7	CSVAIPGLAEQTSSYEQYF	TGCAGCGTCGCGATCCCGGGACTAGCGGAACAAACCAGCTCCTACGAGCAGTACTTC
TRBV5-1	NA	many	TRBJ2-1	CASSLRSSGSYNEQFF	TGCGCCAGCAGCTTACGGAGTAGCGGCTCCTACAATGAGCAGTTCTTC
TRBV20-1	TRBD2	NA	TRBJ2-1	CSAREYLWLAGGPGYNEQFF	TGCAGTGCTAGAGAATACCTTTGGCTAGCGGGAGGACCGGGTTACAATGAGCAGTTCTTC
TRBV28	NA	NA	TRBJ2-1	CASRTYRDRGGNEQFF	TGTGCCAGCAGGACATACAGGGATCGGGGAGGGAATGAGCAGTTCTTC
TRBV9	TRBD2	many	TRBJ2-1	CASSVGLAGSSYNEQFF	TGTGCCAGCAGCGTGGGACTAGCGGGTTCCTCCTACAATGAGCAGTTCTTC
TRBV7-9	NA	many	TRBJ1-4	CASSLEGGEKLFF	TGTGCCAGCAGCTTAGAGGGTGGGGAAAAACTGTTTTTT
TRBV28	NA	NA	TRBJ1-6	CASRRPIGNANSPLHF	TGTGCCAGCAGACGGCCGATCGGGAACGCGAATTCACCCCTCCACTTT
TRBV6-1	NA	few	TRBJ2-7	CASSDFVHEQYF	TGTGCCAGCAGTGATTTCGTACACGAGCAGTACTTC
TRBV12-3/TRBV12-4	TRBD1	many	TRBJ2-1	CASSLGQESWEQFF	TGTGCCAGCAGTTTGGGACAGGAATCCTGGGAGCAGTTCTTC
TRBV3-1	TRBD2	many	TRBJ2-3	CASSQMGLAKDTQYF	TGTGCCAGCAGCCAAATGGGACTAGCGAAAGATACGCAGTATTTT
TRBV12-3/TRBV12-4	NA	many	TRBJ2-7	CASRREGEDYEQYF	TGTGCCAGCAGGCGGGAAGGGGAGGACTACGAGCAGTACTTC
TRBV3-1	TRBD2	many	TRBJ2-1	CASSPHPPSLAGVVNEQFF	TGTGCCAGCAGCCCCCACCCTCCTTCGCTAGCGGGAGTGGTTAATGAGCAGTTCTTC
TRBV20-1	NA	NA	TRBJ2-2	CSADGTGNANTGELFF	TGCAGTGCCGACGGGACGGGAAACGCGAACACCGGGGAGCTGTTTTTT
TRBV30	NA	medium-sized	TRBJ1-2	CAWSLQGTGYTF	TGTGCCTGGAGCCTTCAGGGGACGGGCTACACCTTC
TRBV30	NA	medium-sized	TRBJ1-4	CAWSLGGESEKLFF	TGTGCCTGGAGTCTGGGGGGCGAGAGTGAAAAACTGTTTTTT
TRBV10-1	NA	many	TRBJ1-1	CASSDQQNTEAFF	TGCGCCAGCAGTGACCAACAGAACACTGAAGCTTTCTTT
TRBV12-3/TRBV12-4	NA	many	TRBJ1-3	CASRKSSGNTIYF	TGTGCCAGCAGGAAGTCCTCTGGAAACACCATATATTTT
TRBV3-1	NA	NA	TRBJ1-2	CASSDNYGYTF	TGTGCCAGCAGCGATAACTATGGCTACACCTTC
TRBV7-7	TRBD2	many	TRBJ2-5	CASSLSSSGRETQYF	TGTGCTAGCAGCTTATCGTCTAGCGGGAGAGAGACCCAGTACTTC
TRBV29-1	TRBD1	many	TRBJ2-7	CSVDRGNSYEQYF	TGCAGCGTCGACAGGGGGAACTCCTACGAGCAGTACTTC
TRBV18	NA	NA	TRBJ1-2	CASSPAGDTNYGYTF	TGTGCCAGCTCACCGGCAGGGGACACTAACTATGGCTACACCTTC
TRBV20-1	TRBD1	many	TRBJ1-1	CSAHRQGYRGTEAFF	TGCAGTGCTCACCGACAGGGCTATCGGGGCACTGAAGCTTTCTTT
TRBV30	TRBD2	NA	TRBJ2-1	CAWSLTSGFFNEQFF	TGTGCCTGGAGTCTGACTAGCGGGTTTTTTAATGAGCAGTTCTTC
TRBV6-4	NA	few	TRBJ1-4	CASSGLQINEKLFF	TGTGCCAGCAGTGGGCTACAGATTAATGAAAAACTGTTTTTT
TRBV20-1	NA	NA	TRBJ2-7	CSAISGTFYEQYF	TGCAGTGCTATATCCGGGACTTTCTACGAGCAGTACTTC
TRBV5-6	TRBD1	NA	TRBJ1-6	CASSRRDSNSPLHF	TGTGCCAGCAGCCGCCGGGACAGCAATTCACCCCTCCACTTT
TRBV20-1	NA	few	TRBJ2-7	CSASPGLSYEQYF	TGCAGTGCTAGCCCAGGGCTATCCTACGAGCAGTACTTC
TRBV19	NA	large	TRBJ1-2	CASSIGRAYYGYTF	TGTGCCAGTAGTATAGGCCGGGCTTACTATGGCTACACCTTC
TRBV20-1	TRBD1	NA	TRBJ1-3	CSARVDPGQGIGNTIYF	TGCAGTGCTAGAGTGGACCCGGGACAGGGGATCGGAAACACCATATATTTT
TRBV30	NA	many	TRBJ1-2	CAWSLPPTGAGGYTF	TGTGCCTGGAGTTTACCCCCGACGGGGGCGGGTGGCTACACCTTC
TRBV7-9	NA	many	TRBJ2-3	CASSLDRRDTQYF	TGTGCCAGCAGCTTAGACAGGAGAGATACGCAGTATTTT
TRBV20-1	NA	many	TRBJ1-5	CSARDPRGIGLLRNQPQHF	TGCAGTGCTAGAGATCCCCGGGGTATTGGACTTTTACGCAATCAGCCCCAGCATTTT
TRBV3-1	TRBD1	NA	TRBJ1-3	CASSLSQGAGNTIYF	TGTGCCAGCAGCCTCTCACAGGGGGCTGGAAACACCATATATTTT
TRBV6-4	TRBD1	few	TRBJ1-2	CASSVTQRQGKNYGYTF	TGTGCCAGCAGTGTCACCCAAAGACAGGGGAAGAACTATGGCTACACCTTC
TRBV28	NA	few	TRBJ2-2	CASSYRGLNTGQLFF	TGTGCCAGCAGTTACAGGGGACTTAACACCGGGCAGCTGTTTTTT
TRBV27	NA	many	TRBJ1-2	CASSPSGPDGGYTF	TGTGCCAGCAGTCCATCCGGTCCGGACGGGGGCTACACCTTC
TRBV27	NA	NA	TRBJ2-1	CASSTSGSYNEQFF	TGTGCCAGCAGTACCTCCGGGAGCTACAATGAGCAGTTCTTC
TRBV3-1	NA	many	TRBJ2-4	CASSPSDGQGIQYF	TGTGCCAGCAGTCCGTCGGACGGTCAGGGGATTCAGTACTTC
TRBV10-1	NA	few	TRBJ2-2	CASSVILGGSTGELFF	TGCGCCAGCAGTGTAATATTAGGAGGCAGCACCGGGGAGCTGTTTTTT
TRBV15	NA	few	TRBJ1-6	CATSPGYRSPLHF	TGTGCCACCAGCCCGGGGTATCGATCACCCCTCCACTTT
TRBV6-2/TRBV6-3	TRBD1	many	TRBJ1-2	CASSYAKGQLRGGYTF	TGTGCCAGCAGTTACGCCAAGGGACAGCTGAGGGGTGGCTACACCTTC
TRBV12-5	TRBD2	many	TRBJ2-3	CASGLTLAGGAQYF	TGTGCTAGTGGTTTAACTCTAGCGGGAGGGGCGCAGTATTTT
TRBV6-1	NA	NA	TRBJ2-7	CAKLGRPSYEQYF	TGTGCCAAACTCGGACGTCCAAGCTACGAGCAGTACTTC
TRBV4-1	TRBD2	many	TRBJ2-5	CASSQGGGQETQYF	TGCGCCAGCAGCCAAGGCGGGGGGCAGGAGACCCAGTACTTC
TRBV12-3/TRBV12-4	NA	NA	TRBJ1-2	CASSRQQGYGYTF	TGTGCCAGCAGTCGTCAACAGGGCTATGGCTACACCTTC
TRBV19	NA	many	TRBJ1-3	CASRREPSGNTIYF	TGTGCCAGTAGAAGAGAACCCTCTGGAAACACCATATATTTT
TRBV30	TRBD1	many	TRBJ2-3	CAWRTGGTDTQYF	TGTGCCTGGCGCACAGGGGGCACAGATACGCAGTATTTT
TRBV11-3	NA	many	TRBJ1-1	CASSLGLGGTEAFF	TGTGCCAGCAGCTTAGGCCTGGGAGGGACTGAAGCTTTCTTT
TRBV14	NA	many	TRBJ2-1	CASRENLKPGRGEQFF	TGTGCCAGCAGAGAAAATTTAAAACCAGGCCGGGGGGAGCAGTTCTTC
TRBV24-1	TRBD1	few	TRBJ2-1	CATRGAGTGTNEQFF	TGTGCCACCAGGGGAGCCGGGACAGGGACTAATGAGCAGTTCTTC
TRBV6-1	NA	many	TRBJ1-1	CASRGDVNTEAFF	TGTGCCAGCAGGGGAGACGTGAACACTGAAGCTTTCTTT
TRBV4-1	TRBD2	NA	TRBJ2-1	CASSQEWASGSWQFF	TGCGCCAGCAGCCAAGAATGGGCTAGCGGGTCATGGCAGTTCTTC
TRBV19	NA	many	TRBJ1-2	CASSIATESNYGYTF	TGTGCCAGTAGTATAGCTACAGAAAGTAACTATGGCTACACCTTC
TRBV27	NA	many	TRBJ1-1	CASSLGGQMNTEAFF	TGTGCCAGCAGTTTGGGTGGACAGATGAACACTGAAGCTTTCTTT